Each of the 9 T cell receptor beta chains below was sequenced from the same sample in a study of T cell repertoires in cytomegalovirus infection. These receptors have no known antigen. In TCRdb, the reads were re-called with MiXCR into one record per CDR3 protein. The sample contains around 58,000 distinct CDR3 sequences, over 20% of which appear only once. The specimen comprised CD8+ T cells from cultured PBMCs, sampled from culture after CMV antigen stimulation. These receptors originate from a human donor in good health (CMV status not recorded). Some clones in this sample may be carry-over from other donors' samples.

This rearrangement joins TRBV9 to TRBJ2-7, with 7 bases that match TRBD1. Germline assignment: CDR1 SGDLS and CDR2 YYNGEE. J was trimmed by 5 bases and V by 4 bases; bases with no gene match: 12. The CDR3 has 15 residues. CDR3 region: CASSTRQGSFNEQYF. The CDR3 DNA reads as TGTGCCAGCAGCACCCGACAGGGAAGTTTCAACGAGCAGTACTTC.

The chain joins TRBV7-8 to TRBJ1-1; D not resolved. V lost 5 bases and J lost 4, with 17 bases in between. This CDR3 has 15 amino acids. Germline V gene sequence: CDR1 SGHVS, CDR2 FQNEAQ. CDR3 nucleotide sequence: TGTGCCAGCAGCGGTCTAGTGAGGAAAGGCACTGAAGCTTTCTTT. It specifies CASSGLVRKGTEAFF.

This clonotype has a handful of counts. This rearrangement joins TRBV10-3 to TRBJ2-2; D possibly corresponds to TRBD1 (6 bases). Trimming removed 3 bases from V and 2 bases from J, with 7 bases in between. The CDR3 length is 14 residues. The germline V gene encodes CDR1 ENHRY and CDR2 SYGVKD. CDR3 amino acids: CAISEGGNTGELFF. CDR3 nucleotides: TGTGCCATCAGTGAAGGGGGAAACACCGGGGAGCTGTTTTTT.

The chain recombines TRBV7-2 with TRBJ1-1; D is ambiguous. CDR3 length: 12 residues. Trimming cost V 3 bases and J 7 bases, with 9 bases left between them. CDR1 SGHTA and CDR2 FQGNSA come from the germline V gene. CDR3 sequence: CASSLPVFEAFF. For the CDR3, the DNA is TGTGCCAGCAGCTTGCCGGTATTTGAAGCTTTCTTT.

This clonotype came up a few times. CDR3 DNA: TGTGCCAGCAGCCGACCTAGCTCCTACAATGAGCAGTTCTTC. Amino acids: CASSRPSSYNEQFF. The chain is built from TRBV7-8 and TRBJ2-1; D uncertain. V was pared by 5 bases and J by 0 bases, with 8 bases between. CDR3 size: 14 residues. Germline V lookup: CDR1 SGHVS, CDR2 FQNEAQ.

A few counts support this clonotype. CDR3 region: CASSERGLEAYEQYF. The CDR3 region has the DNA TGTGCCAGTAGTGAAAGGGGGCTTGAAGCCTACGAGCAGTACTTC. The chain carries TRBV19 and TRBJ2-7, with TRBD1 matching 7 bases. Per the germline V gene, CDR1 is LNHDA and CDR2 is SQIVND (reference sequence). V was clipped by 5 bases and J by 2 bases; unmatched bases: 9. The CDR3 covers 15 residues.

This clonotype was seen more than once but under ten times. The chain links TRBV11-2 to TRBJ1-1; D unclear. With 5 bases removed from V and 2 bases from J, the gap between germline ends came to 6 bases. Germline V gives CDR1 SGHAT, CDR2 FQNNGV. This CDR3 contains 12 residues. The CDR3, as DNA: TGTGCCAGCAGCCTTATTAACACTGAAGCTTTCTTT. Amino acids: CASSLINTEAFF.

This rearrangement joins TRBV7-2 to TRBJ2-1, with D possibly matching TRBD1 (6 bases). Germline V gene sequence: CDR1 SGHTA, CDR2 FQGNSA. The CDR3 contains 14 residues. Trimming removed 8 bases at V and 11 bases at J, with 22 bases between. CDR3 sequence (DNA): TGTGCCAGCTTGCTCCCCGGCACGGACAGCAAGCAGTTCTTC. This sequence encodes CASLLPGTDSKQFF.

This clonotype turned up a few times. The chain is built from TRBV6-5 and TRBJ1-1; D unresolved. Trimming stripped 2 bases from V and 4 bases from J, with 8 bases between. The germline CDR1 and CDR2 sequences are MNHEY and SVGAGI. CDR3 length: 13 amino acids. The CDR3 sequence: CASSYGLGTEAFF. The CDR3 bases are TGTGCCAGCAGTTACGGGCTAGGCACTGAAGCTTTCTTT.